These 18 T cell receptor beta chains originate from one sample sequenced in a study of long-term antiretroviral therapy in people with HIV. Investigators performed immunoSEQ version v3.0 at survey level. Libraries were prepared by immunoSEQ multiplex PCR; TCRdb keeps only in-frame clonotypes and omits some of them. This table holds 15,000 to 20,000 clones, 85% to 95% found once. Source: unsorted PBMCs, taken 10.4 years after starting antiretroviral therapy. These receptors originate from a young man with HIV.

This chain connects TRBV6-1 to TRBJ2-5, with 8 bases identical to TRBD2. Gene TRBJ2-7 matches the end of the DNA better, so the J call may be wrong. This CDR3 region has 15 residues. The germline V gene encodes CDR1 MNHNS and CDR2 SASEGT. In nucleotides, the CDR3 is TGTGCCAGCAGTGAAGGTTCGGCGGGAGGCTACGAGCAGTACTTC. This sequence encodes CASSEGSAGGYEQYF.

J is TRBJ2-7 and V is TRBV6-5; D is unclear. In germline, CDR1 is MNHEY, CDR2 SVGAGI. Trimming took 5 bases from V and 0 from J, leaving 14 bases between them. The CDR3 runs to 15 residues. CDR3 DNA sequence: TGTGCCAGCAGTCCCCCGCAGAGTAGCTCCTACGAGCAGTACTTC. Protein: CASSPPQSSSYEQYF.

This CDR3 is CASTPGDVTDEQFF. Here the CDR3 DNA reads TGTGCCAGCACCCCAGGTGATGTTACGGATGAGCAGTTCTTC. V is TRBV6-1 and J is TRBJ2-1; D is ambiguous. This CDR3 region has 14 residues. Trimming took off 7 bases at V and 8 bases at J, with 18 bases between the two ends. The V gene's germline CDR1 is MNHNS and CDR2 SASEGT.

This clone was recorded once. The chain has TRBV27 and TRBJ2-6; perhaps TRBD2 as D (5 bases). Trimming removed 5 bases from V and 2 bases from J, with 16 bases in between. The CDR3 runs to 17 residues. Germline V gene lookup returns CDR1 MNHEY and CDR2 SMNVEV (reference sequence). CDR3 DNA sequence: TGTGCCAGCAGTCCCCGTGAGGGAATTCCTGGGGCCAACGTCCTGACTTTC. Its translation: CASSPREGIPGANVLTF.

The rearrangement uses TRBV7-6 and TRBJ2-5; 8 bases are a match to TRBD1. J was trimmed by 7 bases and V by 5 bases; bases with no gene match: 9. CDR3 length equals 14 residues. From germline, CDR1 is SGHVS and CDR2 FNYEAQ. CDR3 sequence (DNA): TGTGCCAGCAGCGAACGACAGGGGCTATGGACCCAGTACTTC. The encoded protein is CASSERQGLWTQYF.

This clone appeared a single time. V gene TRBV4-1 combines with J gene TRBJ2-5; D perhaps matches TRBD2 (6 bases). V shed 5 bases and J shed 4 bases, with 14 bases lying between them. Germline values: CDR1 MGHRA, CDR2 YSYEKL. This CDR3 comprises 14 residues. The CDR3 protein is CASSEVGGRETQYF. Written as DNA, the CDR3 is TGCGCCAGCAGCGAAGTCGGGGGTAGAGAGACCCAGTACTTC.

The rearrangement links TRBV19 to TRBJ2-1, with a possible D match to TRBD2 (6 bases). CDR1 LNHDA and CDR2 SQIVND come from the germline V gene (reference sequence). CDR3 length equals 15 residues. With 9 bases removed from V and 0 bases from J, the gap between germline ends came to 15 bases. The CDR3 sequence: CASGWGLNSYNEQFF. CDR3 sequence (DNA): TGTGCCAGCGGGTGGGGACTCAACTCCTACAATGAGCAGTTCTTC.

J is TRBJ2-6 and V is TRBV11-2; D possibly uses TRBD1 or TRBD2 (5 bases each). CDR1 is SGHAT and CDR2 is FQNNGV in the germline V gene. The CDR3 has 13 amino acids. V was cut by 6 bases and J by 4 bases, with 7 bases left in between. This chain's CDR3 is CASRGDGANVLTF. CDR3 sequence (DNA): TGTGCCAGCAGGGGGGACGGGGCCAACGTCCTGACTTTC.

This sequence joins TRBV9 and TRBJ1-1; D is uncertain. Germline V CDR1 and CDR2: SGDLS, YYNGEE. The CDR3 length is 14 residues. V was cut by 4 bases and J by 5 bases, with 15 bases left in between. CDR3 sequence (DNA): TGTGCCAGCAGCCCCGAAGCGTATACTACTGAAGCTTTCTTT. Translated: CASSPEAYTTEAFF.

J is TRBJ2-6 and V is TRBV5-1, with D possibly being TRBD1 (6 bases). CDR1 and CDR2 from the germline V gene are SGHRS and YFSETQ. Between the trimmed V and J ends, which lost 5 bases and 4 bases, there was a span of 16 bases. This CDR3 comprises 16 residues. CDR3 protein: CASRDPTGTGANVLTF. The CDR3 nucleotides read TGCGCCAGCAGGGACCCGACCGGGACAGGGGCCAACGTCCTGACTTTC.

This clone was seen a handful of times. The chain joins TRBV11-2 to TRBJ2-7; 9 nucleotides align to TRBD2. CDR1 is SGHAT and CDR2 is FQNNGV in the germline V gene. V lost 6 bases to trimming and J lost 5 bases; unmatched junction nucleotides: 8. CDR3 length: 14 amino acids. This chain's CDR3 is CASRGGTSRHEQYF. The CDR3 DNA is TGTGCCAGCAGGGGGGGGACTAGCAGGCACGAGCAGTACTTC.

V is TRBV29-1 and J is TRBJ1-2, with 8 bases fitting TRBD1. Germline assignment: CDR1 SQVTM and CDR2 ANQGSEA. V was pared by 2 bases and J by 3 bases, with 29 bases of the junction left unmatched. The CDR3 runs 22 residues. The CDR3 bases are TGCAGCGTTGAAAGTAGTGTTGGGACAGGAAAACTAACTTCCCAGGTTCACTATGGCTACACCTTC. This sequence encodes CSVESSVGTGKLTSQVHYGYTF.

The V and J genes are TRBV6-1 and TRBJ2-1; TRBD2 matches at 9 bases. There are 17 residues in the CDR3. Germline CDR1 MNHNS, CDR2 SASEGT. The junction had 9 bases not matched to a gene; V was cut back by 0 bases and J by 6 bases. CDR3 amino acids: CASSEAKAGGLPNEQFF. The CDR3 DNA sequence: TGTGCCAGCAGTGAAGCGAAGGCGGGGGGGCTTCCCAATGAGCAGTTCTTC.

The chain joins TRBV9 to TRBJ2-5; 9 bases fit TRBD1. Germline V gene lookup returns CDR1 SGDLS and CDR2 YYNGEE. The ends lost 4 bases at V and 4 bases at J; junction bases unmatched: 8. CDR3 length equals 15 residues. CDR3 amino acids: CASSSTGGDPETQYF. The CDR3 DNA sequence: TGTGCCAGCAGCTCCACAGGGGGCGATCCAGAGACCCAGTACTTC. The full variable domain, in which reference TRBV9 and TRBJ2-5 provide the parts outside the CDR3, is DSGVTQTPKHLITATGQRVTLRCSPRSGDLSVYWYQQSLDQGLQFLIQYYNGEERAKGNILERFSAQQFPDLHSELNLSSLELGDSALYFCASSSTGGDPETQYFGPGTRLLVL.

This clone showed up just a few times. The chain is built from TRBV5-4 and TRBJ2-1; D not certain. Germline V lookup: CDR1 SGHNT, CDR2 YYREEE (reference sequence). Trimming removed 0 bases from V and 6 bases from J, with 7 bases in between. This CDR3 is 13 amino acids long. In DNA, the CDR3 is TGTGCCAGCAGCTTGGCCTTGGGCAATGAGCAGTTCTTC. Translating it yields CASSLALGNEQFF.

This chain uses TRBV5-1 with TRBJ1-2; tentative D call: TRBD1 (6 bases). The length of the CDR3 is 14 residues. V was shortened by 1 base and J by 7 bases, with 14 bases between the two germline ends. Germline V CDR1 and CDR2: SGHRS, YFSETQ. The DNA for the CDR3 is TGCGCCAGCAGCTTGATATCAGGGGTCGGTGGCTACACCTTC. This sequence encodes CASSLISGVGGYTF.

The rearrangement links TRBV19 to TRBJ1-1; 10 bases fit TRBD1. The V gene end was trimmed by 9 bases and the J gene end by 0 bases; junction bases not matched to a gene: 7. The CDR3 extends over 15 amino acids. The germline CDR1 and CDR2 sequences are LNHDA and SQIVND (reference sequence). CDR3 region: CASRDRGFVNTEAFF. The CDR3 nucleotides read TGTGCCAGCCGGGACAGGGGATTTGTGAACACTGAAGCTTTCTTT.

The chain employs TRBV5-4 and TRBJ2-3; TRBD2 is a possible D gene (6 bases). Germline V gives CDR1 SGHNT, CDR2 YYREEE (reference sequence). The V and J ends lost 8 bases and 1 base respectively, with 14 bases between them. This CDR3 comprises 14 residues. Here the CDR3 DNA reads TGTGCCAGTTTCCGGGACTTCCGCACAGATACGCAGTATTTT. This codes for CASFRDFRTDTQYF.